This record covers a single TCR beta chain. Antigen unknown. This entry belongs to a study of OX40 agonist ivuxolimab in advanced cancers. Study-level background: Dose-escalation patients were diagnosed with hepatocellular carcinoma, melanoma, renal cell cancer or head and neck cancer. Anti-PD-1, anti-PD-L1 or anti-CTLA-4 therapy given earlier was allowed, and around 40% had some. Points from the study as a whole: Among the lowest levels of clonal expansion were found in partial responders at 0.1-3.0 mg/kg. Antigen specificity was not determined for the expanded peripheral T cells.

CDR3 size: 14 residues. Germline CDR1 and CDR2: LNHDA and SQIVND (reference sequence). Trimming took 5 bases from V and 7 from J, leaving 17 bases between them. The method was immunoSEQ multiplex PCR; TCRdb's version includes in-frame clones alone and lacks a portion of them. The repertoire holds some 140,000 clones, 90% seen once, with 0.9% to 1.2% in the top ten. The sequencing here drew on CD4+ or CD8+ T cells sorted from blood, taken in a trial of the OX40 agonist ivuxolimab. The chain joins TRBV19 to TRBJ2-5; D call uncertain. This TCR was sampled from an adult with an advanced solid tumor such as melanoma, head and neck, liver or kidney cancer. The CDR3 loop reads CASSYRDGSVTQYF. CDR3 bases: TGTGCCAGTAGTTACCGAGATGGGTCAGTGACCCAGTACTTC.